This T cell receptor (beta chain) derives from a study of blood T cell repertoires in COVID-19. Methods used by the authors: Counts of nucleated cells, estimated from reference gene primer amplification, were obtained. Libraries were prepared by immunoSEQ multiplex PCR; TCRdb keeps only in-frame clonotypes and omits some of them. Clone size and V and J calls were adopted from that table, with D and trimming inferred from the DNA. The sample carries 210,000 or so clones, about nine tenths recorded once. Per germline, CDR1 SEHNR and CDR2 FQNEAQ (reference sequence). This CDR3 spans 14 amino acids. With 1 base removed from V and 10 bases from J, the gap between germline ends came to 11 bases.

Material for sequencing was peripheral blood. The origin of this receptor is a man aged 45-60 years with acute or convalescent COVID-19. The V and J genes are TRBV7-9 and TRBJ1-6; D call uncertain. This CDR3 is CASSLVGGLSPLHF. The DNA of the CDR3 is TGTGCCAGCAGCTTAGTGGGAGGGTTGTCACCCCTCCACTTT.